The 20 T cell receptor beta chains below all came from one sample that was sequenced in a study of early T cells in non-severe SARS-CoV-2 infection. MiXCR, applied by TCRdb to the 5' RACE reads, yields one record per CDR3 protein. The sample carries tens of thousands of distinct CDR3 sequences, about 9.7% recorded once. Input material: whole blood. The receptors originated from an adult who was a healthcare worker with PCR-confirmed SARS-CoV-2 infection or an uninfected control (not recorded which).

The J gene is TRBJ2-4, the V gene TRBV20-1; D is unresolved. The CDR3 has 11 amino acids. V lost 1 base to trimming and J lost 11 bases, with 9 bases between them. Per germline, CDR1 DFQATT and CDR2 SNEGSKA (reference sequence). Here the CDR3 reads CSARALGVQYF. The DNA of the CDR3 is TGCAGTGCTAGAGCCCTTGGAGTTCAGTACTTC.

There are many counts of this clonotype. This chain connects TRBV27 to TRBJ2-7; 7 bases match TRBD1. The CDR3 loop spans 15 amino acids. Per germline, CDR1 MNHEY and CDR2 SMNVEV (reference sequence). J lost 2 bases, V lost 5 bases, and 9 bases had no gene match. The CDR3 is CASSPMDRPTYEQYF. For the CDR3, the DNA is TGTGCCAGCAGTCCAATGGACAGGCCAACCTACGAGCAGTACTTC.

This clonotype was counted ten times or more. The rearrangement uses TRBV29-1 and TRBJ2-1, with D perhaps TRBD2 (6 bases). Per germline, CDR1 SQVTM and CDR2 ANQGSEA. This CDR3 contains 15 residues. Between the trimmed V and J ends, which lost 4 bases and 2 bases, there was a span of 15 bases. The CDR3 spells CSVVSTSRPYNEQFF. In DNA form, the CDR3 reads TGCAGCGTTGTTTCAACTAGCCGACCCTACAATGAGCAGTTCTTC.

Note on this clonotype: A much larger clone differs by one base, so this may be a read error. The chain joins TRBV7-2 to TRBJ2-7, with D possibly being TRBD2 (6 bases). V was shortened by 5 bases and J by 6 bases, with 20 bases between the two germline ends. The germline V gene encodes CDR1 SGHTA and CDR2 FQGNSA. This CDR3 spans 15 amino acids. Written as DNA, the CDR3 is TGTGCCAGCAGCGTGAGACTAGTGGAACGGGGCGAGCAGTACTTC. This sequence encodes CASSVRLVERGEQYF.

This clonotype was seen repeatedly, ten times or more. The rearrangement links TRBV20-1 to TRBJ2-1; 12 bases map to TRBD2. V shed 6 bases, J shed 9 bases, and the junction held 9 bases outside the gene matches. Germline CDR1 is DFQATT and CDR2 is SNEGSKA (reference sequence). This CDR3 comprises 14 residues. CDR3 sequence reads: CSAKRTSGVGEQFF. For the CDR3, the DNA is TGCAGTGCGAAGAGGACTAGCGGGGTGGGTGAGCAGTTCTTC.

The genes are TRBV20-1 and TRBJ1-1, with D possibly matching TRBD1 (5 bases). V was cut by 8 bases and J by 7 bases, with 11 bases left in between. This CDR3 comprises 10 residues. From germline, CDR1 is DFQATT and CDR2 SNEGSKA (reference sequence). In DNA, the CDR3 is TGCAGTTCAAAGGGGATTGAAGCTTTCTTT. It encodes CSSKGIEAFF.

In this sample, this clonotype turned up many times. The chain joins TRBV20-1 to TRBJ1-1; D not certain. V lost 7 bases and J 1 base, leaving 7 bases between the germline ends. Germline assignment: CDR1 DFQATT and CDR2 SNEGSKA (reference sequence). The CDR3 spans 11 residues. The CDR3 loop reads CSGRQNTEAFF. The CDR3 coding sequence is TGCAGTGGAAGACAGAACACTGAAGCTTTCTTT.

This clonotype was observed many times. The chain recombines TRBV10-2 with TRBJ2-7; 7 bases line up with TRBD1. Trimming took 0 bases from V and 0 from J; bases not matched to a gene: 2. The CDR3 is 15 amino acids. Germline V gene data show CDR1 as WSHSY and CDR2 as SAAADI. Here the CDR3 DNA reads TGCGCCAGCAGTGAGTCGGGGACAGTCTCCTACGAGCAGTACTTC. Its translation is CASSESGTVSYEQYF.

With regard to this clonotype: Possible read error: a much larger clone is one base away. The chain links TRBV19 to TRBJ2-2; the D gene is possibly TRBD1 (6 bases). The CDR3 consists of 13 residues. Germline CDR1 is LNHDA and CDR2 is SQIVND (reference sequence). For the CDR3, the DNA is TGTGCCAGTAACAGGGTGAACATCGGGGAGCTGTTTTTT. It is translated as CASNRVNIGELFF.

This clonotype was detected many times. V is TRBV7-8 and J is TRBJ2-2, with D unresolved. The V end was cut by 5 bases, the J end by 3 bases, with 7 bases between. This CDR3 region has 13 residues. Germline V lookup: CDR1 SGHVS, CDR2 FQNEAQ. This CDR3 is CASSLTHTGELFF. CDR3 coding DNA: TGTGCCAGCAGCCTCACCCACACCGGGGAGCTGTTTTTT.

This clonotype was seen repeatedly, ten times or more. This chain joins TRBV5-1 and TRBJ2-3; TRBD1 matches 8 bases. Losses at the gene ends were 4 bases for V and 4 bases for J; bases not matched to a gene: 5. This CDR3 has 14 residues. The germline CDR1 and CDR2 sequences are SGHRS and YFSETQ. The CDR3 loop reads CASSEEQGADTQYF. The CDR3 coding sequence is TGCGCCAGCAGCGAAGAACAGGGGGCAGATACGCAGTATTTT.

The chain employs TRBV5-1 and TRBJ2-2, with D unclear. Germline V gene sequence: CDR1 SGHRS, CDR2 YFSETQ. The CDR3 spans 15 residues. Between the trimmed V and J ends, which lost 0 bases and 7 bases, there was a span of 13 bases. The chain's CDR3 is CASSLGHLDGGELFF. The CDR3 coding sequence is TGCGCCAGCAGCTTGGGACACCTTGATGGCGGGGAGCTGTTTTTT.

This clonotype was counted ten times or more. The CDR3 spells CASSLYPEGGTEAFF. The CDR3 DNA is TGTGCCAGCAGTTTATATCCGGAAGGTGGCACTGAAGCTTTCTTT. The V and J genes are TRBV27 and TRBJ1-1; no clear D. The CDR3 is 15 amino acids. Trimming pared 1 base from V and 4 bases from J, leaving 13 bases between. CDR1 is MNHEY, CDR2 SMNVEV, per germline (reference sequence).

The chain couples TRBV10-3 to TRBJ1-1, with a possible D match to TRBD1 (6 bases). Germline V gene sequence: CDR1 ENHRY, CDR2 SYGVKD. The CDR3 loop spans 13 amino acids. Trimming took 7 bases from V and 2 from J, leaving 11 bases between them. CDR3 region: CAITDSLNTEAFF. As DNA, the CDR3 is TGTGCCATCACGGACAGCCTAAACACTGAAGCTTTCTTT.

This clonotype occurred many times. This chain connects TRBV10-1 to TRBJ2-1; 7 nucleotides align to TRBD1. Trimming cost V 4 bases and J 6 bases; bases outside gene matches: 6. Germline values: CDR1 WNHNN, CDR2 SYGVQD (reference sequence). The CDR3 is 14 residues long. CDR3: CASSAGQTPNEQFF. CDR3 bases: TGCGCCAGCAGTGCGGGACAGACTCCCAATGAGCAGTTCTTC.

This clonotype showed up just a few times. CDR3 amino acids: CASSSTGFSQPQHF. The DNA for the CDR3 is TGTGCCAGCAGCTCAACAGGTTTTTCGCAGCCCCAGCATTTT. This sequence joins TRBV7-2 and TRBJ1-5, with D maybe TRBD1 (5 bases). CDR1 is SGHTA, CDR2 FQGNSA, per germline. The CDR3 is 14 residues long. Trimming removed 4 bases from V and 7 bases from J, with 14 bases in between.

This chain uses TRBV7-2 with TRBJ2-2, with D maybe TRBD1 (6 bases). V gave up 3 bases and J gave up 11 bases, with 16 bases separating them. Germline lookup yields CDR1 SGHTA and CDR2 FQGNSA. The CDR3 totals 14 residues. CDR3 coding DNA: TGTGCCAGCAGCTTGCTTGCAGGGGCCAATGAGCTGTTTTTT. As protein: CASSLLAGANELFF.

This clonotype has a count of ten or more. The CDR3 loop reads CATQDGGFDRLWFF. Written as DNA, the CDR3 is TGTGCCACCCAGGACGGGGGGTTCGACAGACTATGGTTCTTC. The rearrangement joins TRBV6-6 to TRBJ2-1; 7 bases align to TRBD2. The CDR3 has 14 residues. Germline V gene data show CDR1 as MNHNY and CDR2 as SVGAGI (reference sequence). The trim removed 10 bases at V and 15 bases at J, leaving 21 bases unmatched.

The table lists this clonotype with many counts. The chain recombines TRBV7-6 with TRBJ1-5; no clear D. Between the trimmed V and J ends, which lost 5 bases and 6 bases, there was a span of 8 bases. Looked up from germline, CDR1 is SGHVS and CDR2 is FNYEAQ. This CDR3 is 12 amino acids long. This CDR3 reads CASSLLGQPQHF. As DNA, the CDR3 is TGTGCCAGCAGCCTTCTTGGTCAGCCCCAGCATTTT.

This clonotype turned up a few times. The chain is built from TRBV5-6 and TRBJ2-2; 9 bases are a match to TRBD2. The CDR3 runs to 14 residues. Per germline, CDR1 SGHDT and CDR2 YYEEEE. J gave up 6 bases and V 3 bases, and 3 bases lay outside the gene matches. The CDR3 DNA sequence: TGTGCCAGCAGCTCCGGCGGGGGGGCCGGGGAGCTGTTTTTT. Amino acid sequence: CASSSGGGAGELFF. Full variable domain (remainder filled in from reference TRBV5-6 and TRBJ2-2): DAGVTQSPTHLIKTRGQQVTLRCSPKSGHDTVSWYQQALGQGPQFIFQYYEEEERQRGNFPDRFSGHQFPNYSSELNVNALLLGDSALYLCASSSGGGAGELFFGEGSRLTVL.